This T cell receptor beta chain was recorded in a study of cytomegalovirus exposure and HLA in healthy donors. Using immunoSEQ multiplex PCR, the repertoire was profiled, and TCRdb retains in-frame clones only, with some absent. Counted here are more than 250,000 clones, 86% occurring once; the ten biggest clones make up around 0.84%. Losses at the gene ends were 10 bases for V and 4 bases for J; bases not matched to a gene: 6. CDR3 length: 12 residues. The germline V gene encodes CDR1 MNHNS and CDR2 SASEGT. The receptor was derived from a woman aged 18 to 35 in good health and CMV-seronegative. This chain links TRBV6-1 with TRBJ1-1; TRBD1 matches at 7 bases. Sequences were obtained from PBMCs. The CDR3 DNA is TGTGCCATGGACAGGCTCGGCACTGAAGCTTTCTTT. Protein sequence: CAMDRLGTEAFF.